One sample yielded the 10 T cell receptor beta chains listed below, sequenced in a study of T cell responses to AZD1222 COVID-19 vaccine. The table came from immunoSEQ multiplex PCR; TCRdb's copy has only in-frame clones and leaves some out. The repertoire includes under 150,000 clones, over 75% of them detected once, and roughly 5.7% sits in the top ten. The sample in question was peripheral blood, obtained 28 days after the second AZD1222 dose. Receptor source: an adult who received the AZD1222 COVID-19 vaccine.

The chain employs TRBV4-1 and TRBJ2-7; D unclear. CDR3 length: 16 amino acids. Germline V lookup: CDR1 MGHRA, CDR2 YSYEKL. Trimming stripped 1 base from V and 2 bases from J, with 15 bases between. The CDR3 sequence is CASSQVVRDTTYEQYF. CDR3 in DNA: TGCGCCAGCAGCCAAGTAGTTAGGGATACCACCTACGAGCAGTACTTC.

Only one count was recorded for this clone. This chain joins TRBV29-1 and TRBJ2-5; 8 nucleotides align to TRBD1. The CDR3 loop spans 13 amino acids. CDR1 and CDR2 from the germline V gene are SQVTM and ANQGSEA. The V segment lost 2 bases and the J segment 3 bases; nucleotides outside the gene matches: 2. In nucleotides, the CDR3 is TGCAGCGTTGAAAGGACAGGGAAAGAGACCCAGTACTTC. Protein sequence: CSVERTGKETQYF. The entire variable domain, with the rest obtained from reference TRBV29-1 and TRBJ2-5, is as follows: SAVISQKPSRDICQRGTSLTIQCQVDSQVTMMFWYRQQPGQSLTLIATANQGSEATYESGFVIDKFPISRPNLTFSTLTVSNMSPEDSSIYLCSVERTGKETQYFGPGTRLLVL.

The gene calls are TRBV19 and TRBJ2-6; 10 bases agree with TRBD1. This CDR3 contains 17 residues. J gave up 7 bases and V 6 bases, and 12 bases lay outside the gene matches. Germline values: CDR1 LNHDA, CDR2 SQIVND (reference sequence). Here the CDR3 DNA reads TGTGCCAGTAGCACCGGGACAGGGGCCGCAAGAGCCAACGTCCTGACTTTC. Translated, it gives CASSTGTGAARANVLTF.

CDR3 sequence reads: CASSLSIGGRYGYTF. The DNA for the CDR3 is TGTGCCAGCAGTTTATCGATTGGGGGCCGCTATGGCTACACCTTC. V and J are TRBV27 and TRBJ1-2, with D possibly matching TRBD1 (6 bases). There are 15 residues in the CDR3. V was pared by 0 bases and J by 4 bases, with 12 bases between. Germline CDR1 is MNHEY and CDR2 is SMNVEV (reference sequence).

The chain links TRBV4-2 to TRBJ2-3; 9 nucleotides agree with TRBD2. V lost 1 base, J lost 0 bases, and 2 bases stayed unmatched. The length of the CDR3 is 16 residues. Germline V gives CDR1 LGHNA, CDR2 YNFKEQ. CDR3 DNA sequence: TGTGCCAGCAGCCAAGGGCGGGAGGGTAGCACAGATACGCAGTATTTT. Translation: CASSQGREGSTDTQYF.

This sequence joins TRBV30 and TRBJ1-2; a weak D match, TRBD1 (6 bases). From germline, CDR1 is GTSNPN and CDR2 SVGIG (reference sequence). The CDR3 runs to 12 residues. Trimming left V 4 bases short and J 7 bases short, with 13 bases between. The CDR3 DNA is TGTGCCTGGACAGGGGATGATGCTGGCTACACCTTC. It translates to CAWTGDDAGYTF.

J is TRBJ1-4 and V is TRBV19; a possible D gene is TRBD1 (5 bases). V lost 8 bases and J 7 bases, leaving 17 bases between the germline ends. Germline CDR1 and CDR2: LNHDA and SQIVND (reference sequence). The CDR3 covers 14 residues. This chain's CDR3 is CASHQGALGEKLFF. For the CDR3, the DNA is TGTGCCAGTCACCAAGGGGCTTTGGGTGAAAAACTGTTTTTT.

A few counts support this clone. The V call is TRBV27, the J call TRBJ1-1; D is undetermined. The CDR3 totals 12 residues. Germline CDR1 and CDR2: MNHEY and SMNVEV (reference sequence). Trimming removed 5 bases at V and 2 bases at J, with 6 bases between. DNA for the CDR3: TGTGCCAGCAGTCCCCCAAACACTGAAGCTTTCTTT. Its protein product is CASSPPNTEAFF.

This clone was observed a single time. This rearrangement joins TRBV7-9 to TRBJ2-1; 10 bases fit TRBD2. In germline, CDR1 is SEHNR, CDR2 FQNEAQ (reference sequence). Trimming took 5 bases from V and 9 from J; bases not matched to a gene: 10. This CDR3 is built from 15 residues. The CDR3 nucleotides read TGTGCCAGCAGCGCCAGCGGGGGGGCCTATAGTGAGCAGTTCTTC. It codes for CASSASGGAYSEQFF.

The V and J genes are TRBV27 and TRBJ2-2, with 8 positions matching TRBD2. This CDR3 region has 18 residues. J lost 0 bases, V lost 4 bases, and 10 bases had no gene match. Germline V gene lookup returns CDR1 MNHEY and CDR2 SMNVEV (reference sequence). The CDR3 spells CASSSRPPGGPNTGELFF. The CDR3 DNA is TGTGCCAGCAGTTCTCGTCCTCCGGGAGGGCCGAACACCGGGGAGCTGTTTTTT.